The T cell receptor beta chain under discussion was sequenced for a study of blood T cell repertoires in COVID-19. Sequenced by immunoSEQ multiplex PCR; TCRdb stores in-frame clones only, minus some. The sample yields over 50,000 clones, about nine tenths seen once. Germline CDR1 and CDR2: SGDLS and YYNGEE. The ends were cut back, 4 bases at V and 7 bases at J, with 26 bases in the middle. CDR3 size: 17 residues. The sequenced material came from peripheral blood. The clonotype was recovered from a human donor in a cohort sampled during active COVID-19. The V call is TRBV9, the J call TRBJ2-5, with D possibly TRBD1 on 5 matching bases. The DNA of the CDR3 is TGTGCCAGCAGCCCCCGGACGGCGTCCCCCGATAGGGGGACCCAGTACTTC. This gives the protein CASSPRTASPDRGTQYF.